This T cell receptor beta chain was found in a study of CD8+CD57+ T cells in acquired aplastic anemia. The overall study: Sorted CD4+ and CD8+ cells gave a mean 3.2 ug DNA, range about 0.19 to 27.4 ug. Around 10 million reads were obtained on average for healthy donor CD4+ cells. Study conclusions and caveats: Overlapping CD8+ CDR3 repertoires of patients and controls contained some 30 shared sequences.

CDR3 and TCR beta VDJ profiling relied on a genomic DNA template. One entry per CDR3 protein results from TCRdb running MiXCR on the reads. The sample lists around 140,000 distinct CDR3 sequences, approximately 41% seen once, with almost 8.5% in the top ten. The germline CDR1 and CDR2 sequences are WSHSY and SAAADI. V gave up 3 bases and J gave up 6 bases; unmatched junction bases: 2. The CDR3 is 14 amino acids. This clonotype was seen only a few times. What it recognizes is unknown. This chain uses TRBV10-2 with TRBJ1-6, with 7 bases fitting TRBD1. The TCR sequence derives from a human donor in good health, serving as a control. Sequenced input: sorted CD4+, CD8+, or CD8+CD57+ T cells (not recorded which) from PBMCs. The CDR3 DNA reads TGCGCCAGCAGTGAAAGGGACAGTAATTCACCCCTCCACTTT. It encodes CASSERDSNSPLHF.